A selection of T cell receptor beta chains follows, all from one sample in a study of blood T cell repertoires in COVID-19. Repertoires were generated with immunoSEQ multiplex PCR, while TCRdb's copy carries only in-frame clones and drops some. Counted here are roughly 290,000 clones, 80% to 90% occurring once; the ten biggest clones make up roughly 8%. Sequencing was done on a sample of peripheral blood. The origin of the receptors is a woman aged 45-65 years who had recovered from COVID-19. Both conserved end residues are part of each CDR3. The order of the fields is clone size, V gene, J gene, D gene, CDR3 protein, CDR3 DNA. D genes are given only for firm matches. Size is stated for part of the rows, as once, few or many counts, or as a class when the clone is expanded.

>NA|TRBV7-3|TRBJ2-7|TRBD2
CASSLAGVGAYEQYF
TGTGCCAGCAGCTTAGCGGGAGTCGGGGCCTACGAGCAGTACTTC
>NA|TRBV6-5|TRBJ1-1|NA
CASSREGEAFF
TGTGCCAGCTCGAGGGAGGGGGAAGCTTTCTTT
>NA|TRBV6-2/TRBV6-3|TRBJ2-7|NA
CASSSTGIGYEQYF
TGTGCCAGCAGTAGCACAGGGATTGGTTACGAGCAGTACTTC
>NA|TRBV5-4|TRBJ1-1|NA
CAAIATGSSNTEAFF
TGTGCCGCTATCGCAACCGGGAGCTCGAACACTGAAGCTTTCTTT
>NA|TRBV7-2|TRBJ2-5|NA
CASCRDFQETQYF
TGTGCCAGCTGCCGGGACTTCCAAGAGACCCAGTACTTC
>NA|TRBV6-5|TRBJ1-2|TRBD1
CASSPGTAFYGYTF
TGTGCCAGCAGCCCCGGGACAGCCTTCTATGGCTACACCTTC
>few|TRBV19|TRBJ1-5|NA
CASSRGLDQPQHF
TGTGCCAGTAGCCGGGGGTTAGATCAGCCCCAGCATTTT
>once|TRBV27|TRBJ1-2|TRBD1
CASYSPGTGNLYGYTF
TGTGCCAGCTATTCCCCTGGGACAGGCAACCTCTATGGCTACACCTTC
>few|TRBV12-3/TRBV12-4|TRBJ1-2|TRBD1
CASRTGTGHGYTF
TGTGCCAGCAGGACCGGGACAGGGCATGGCTACACCTTC
>NA|TRBV6-5|TRBJ2-3|NA
CASSMGRSTDTQYF
TGTGCCAGCAGTATGGGGCGTAGCACAGATACGCAGTATTTT
>few|TRBV18|TRBJ2-7|NA
CASSPGSNPTYEQYF
TGTGCCAGCTCACCGGGCTCTAATCCGACCTACGAGCAGTACTTC
>NA|TRBV15|TRBJ2-7|TRBD1
CATSRGRGQGTSYEQYF
TGTGCCACCAGCAGAGGTCGGGGACAGGGGACTTCCTACGAGCAGTACTTC
>NA|TRBV18|TRBJ2-7|NA
CASSGAGRSSYEQYF
TGTGCCAGCTCAGGCGCGGGAAGGAGCTCCTACGAGCAGTACTTC
>few|TRBV7-9|TRBJ1-2|NA
CASSLAGDGGYGYTF
TGTGCCAGCAGCTTAGCCGGGGACGGGGGCTATGGCTACACCTTC
>NA|TRBV7-9|TRBJ2-7|TRBD2
CASSLLSGGATYEQYF
TGTGCCAGCAGCTTACTGAGCGGGGGGGCTACCTACGAGCAGTACTTC
>NA|TRBV6-2/TRBV6-3|TRBJ2-2|TRBD2
CASSPPSGAYTGELFF
TGTGCCAGCAGTCCCCCAAGCGGGGCTTACACCGGGGAGCTGTTTTTT